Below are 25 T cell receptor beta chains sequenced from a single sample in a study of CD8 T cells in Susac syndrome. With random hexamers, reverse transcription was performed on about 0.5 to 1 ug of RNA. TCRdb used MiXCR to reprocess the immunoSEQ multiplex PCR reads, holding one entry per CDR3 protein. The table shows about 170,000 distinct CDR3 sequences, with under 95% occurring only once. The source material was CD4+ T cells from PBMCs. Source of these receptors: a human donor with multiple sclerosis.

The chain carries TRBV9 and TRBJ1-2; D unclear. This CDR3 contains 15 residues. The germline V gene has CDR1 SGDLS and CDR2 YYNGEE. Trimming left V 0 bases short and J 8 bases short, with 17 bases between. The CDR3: CASSVAEGSSRGYTF. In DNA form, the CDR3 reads TGTGCCAGCAGCGTAGCGGAGGGTTCATCTCGGGGCTACACCTTC.

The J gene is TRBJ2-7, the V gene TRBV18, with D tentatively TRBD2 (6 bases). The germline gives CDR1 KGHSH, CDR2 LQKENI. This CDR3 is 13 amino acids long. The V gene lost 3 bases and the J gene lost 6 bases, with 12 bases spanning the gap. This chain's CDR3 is CASSPPGVLEQYF. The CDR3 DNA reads TGTGCCAGCTCACCCCCGGGGGTTCTCGAGCAGTACTTC.

The CDR3 nucleotides read TGCGCCAGCAGCTTGACAGGGGGGATGGAGACCCAGTACTTC. It yields the protein CASSLTGGMETQYF. The J gene is TRBJ2-5, the V gene TRBV5-1, with TRBD1 matching 8 bases. This CDR3 region has 14 residues. V was clipped by 1 base and J by 5 bases; unmatched bases: 4. Germline CDR1 is SGHRS and CDR2 is YFSETQ.

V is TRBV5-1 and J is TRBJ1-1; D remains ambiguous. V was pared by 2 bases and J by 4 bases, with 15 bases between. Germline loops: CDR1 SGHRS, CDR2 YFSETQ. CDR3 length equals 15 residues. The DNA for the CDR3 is TGCGCCAGCAGCTTTTCCCGGGGAGGAAGCACTGAAGCTTTCTTT. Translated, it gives CASSFSRGGSTEAFF. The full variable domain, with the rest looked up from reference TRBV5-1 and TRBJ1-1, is KAGVTQTPRYLIKTRGQQVTLSCSPISGHRSVSWYQQTPGQGLQFLFEYFSETQRNKGNFPGRFSGRQFSNSRSEMNVSTLELGDSALYLCASSFSRGGSTEAFFGQGTRLTVV.

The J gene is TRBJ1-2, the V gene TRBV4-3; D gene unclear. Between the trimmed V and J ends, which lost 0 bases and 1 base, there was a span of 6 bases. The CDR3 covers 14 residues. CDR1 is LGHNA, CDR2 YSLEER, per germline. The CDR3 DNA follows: TGCGCCAGCAGCCAAGATATGGGTAACTATGGCTACACCTTC. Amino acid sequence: CASSQDMGNYGYTF.

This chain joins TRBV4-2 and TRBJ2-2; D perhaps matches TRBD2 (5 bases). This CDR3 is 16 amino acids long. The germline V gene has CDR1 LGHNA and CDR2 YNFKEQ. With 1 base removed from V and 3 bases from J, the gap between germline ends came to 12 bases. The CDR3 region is CASSQVGGSDTGELFF. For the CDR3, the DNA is TGTGCCAGCAGCCAAGTAGGCGGGTCAGACACCGGGGAGCTGTTTTTT.

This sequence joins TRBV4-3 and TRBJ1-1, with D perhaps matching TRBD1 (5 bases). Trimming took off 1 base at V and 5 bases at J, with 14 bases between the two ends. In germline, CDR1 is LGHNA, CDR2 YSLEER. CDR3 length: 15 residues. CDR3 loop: CASSQVGVARTEAFF. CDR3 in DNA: TGCGCCAGCAGCCAAGTAGGGGTCGCGAGGACTGAAGCTTTCTTT.

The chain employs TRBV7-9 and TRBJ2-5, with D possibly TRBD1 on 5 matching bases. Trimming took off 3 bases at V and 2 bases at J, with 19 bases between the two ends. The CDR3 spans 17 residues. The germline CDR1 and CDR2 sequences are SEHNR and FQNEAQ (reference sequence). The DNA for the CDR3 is TGTGCCAGCAGCTTCCAGGGAAAAGTCGCCAATCAAGAGACCCAGTACTTC. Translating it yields CASSFQGKVANQETQYF.

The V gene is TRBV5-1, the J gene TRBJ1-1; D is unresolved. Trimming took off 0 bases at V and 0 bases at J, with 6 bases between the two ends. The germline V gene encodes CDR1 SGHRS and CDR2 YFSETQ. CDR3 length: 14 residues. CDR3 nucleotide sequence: TGCGCCAGCAGCTTGGGGCACATGAACACTGAAGCTTTCTTT. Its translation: CASSLGHMNTEAFF. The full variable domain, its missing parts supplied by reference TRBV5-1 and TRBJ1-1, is KAGVTQTPRYLIKTRGQQVTLSCSPISGHRSVSWYQQTPGQGLQFLFEYFSETQRNKGNFPGRFSGRQFSNSRSEMNVSTLELGDSALYLCASSLGHMNTEAFFGQGTRLTVV.

In nucleotides, the CDR3 is TGCGCCAGCAGCCAAGTAGGTTGGGCTATGGAGACCCAGTACTTC. This translates into CASSQVGWAMETQYF. The chain joins TRBV4-1 to TRBJ2-5; no clear D gene. V lost 1 base, J lost 5 bases, and 14 bases lay in between. CDR3 length: 15 amino acids. CDR1 is MGHRA and CDR2 is YSYEKL in the germline V gene.

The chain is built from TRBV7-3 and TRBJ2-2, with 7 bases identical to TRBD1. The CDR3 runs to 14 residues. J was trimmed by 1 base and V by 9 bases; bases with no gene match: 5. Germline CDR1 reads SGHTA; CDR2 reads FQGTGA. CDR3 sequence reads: CASQQGMNTGELFF. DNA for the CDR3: TGTGCCAGTCAACAGGGGATGAACACCGGGGAGCTGTTTTTT.

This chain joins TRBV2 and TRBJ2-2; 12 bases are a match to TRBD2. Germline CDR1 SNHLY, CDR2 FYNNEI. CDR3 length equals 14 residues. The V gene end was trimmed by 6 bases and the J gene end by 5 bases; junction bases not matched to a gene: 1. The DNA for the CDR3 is TGTGCCAGCAGAGGACTAGCGGGGACCGGGGAGCTGTTTTTT. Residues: CASRGLAGTGELFF.

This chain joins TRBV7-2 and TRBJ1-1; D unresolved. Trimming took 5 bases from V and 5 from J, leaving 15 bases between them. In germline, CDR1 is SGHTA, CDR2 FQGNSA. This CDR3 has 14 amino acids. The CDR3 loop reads CASSPWTGSTEAFF. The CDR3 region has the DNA TGTGCCAGCAGCCCGTGGACGGGTAGTACTGAAGCTTTCTTT.

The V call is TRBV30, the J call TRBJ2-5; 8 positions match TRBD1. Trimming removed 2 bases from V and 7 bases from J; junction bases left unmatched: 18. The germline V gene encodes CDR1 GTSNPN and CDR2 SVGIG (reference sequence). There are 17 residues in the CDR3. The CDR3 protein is CAWSRQGARGRGGTQYF. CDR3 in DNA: TGTGCCTGGAGTCGGCAGGGGGCGCGAGGAAGGGGAGGGACCCAGTACTTC.

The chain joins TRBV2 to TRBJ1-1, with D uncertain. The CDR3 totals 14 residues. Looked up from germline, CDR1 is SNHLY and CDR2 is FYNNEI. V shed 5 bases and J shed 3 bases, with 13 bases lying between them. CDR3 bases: TGTGCCAGCAGTCTCTTGGGTCAGGACACTGAAGCTTTCTTT. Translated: CASSLLGQDTEAFF.

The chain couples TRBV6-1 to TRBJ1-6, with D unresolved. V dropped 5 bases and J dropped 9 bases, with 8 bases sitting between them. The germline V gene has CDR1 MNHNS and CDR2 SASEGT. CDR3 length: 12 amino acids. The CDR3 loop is CASSQWGSPLHF. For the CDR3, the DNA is TGTGCCAGCAGTCAGTGGGGTTCACCCCTCCACTTT.

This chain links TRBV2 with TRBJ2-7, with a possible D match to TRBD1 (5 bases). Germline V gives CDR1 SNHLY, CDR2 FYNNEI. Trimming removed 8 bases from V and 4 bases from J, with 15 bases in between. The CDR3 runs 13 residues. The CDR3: CASWWQGRYEQYF. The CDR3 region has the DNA TGTGCCAGCTGGTGGCAGGGCAGGTACGAGCAGTACTTC.

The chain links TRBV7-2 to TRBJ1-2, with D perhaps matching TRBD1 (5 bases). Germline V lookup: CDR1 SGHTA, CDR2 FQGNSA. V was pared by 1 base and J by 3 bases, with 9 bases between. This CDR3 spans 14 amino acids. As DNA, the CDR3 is TGTGCCAGCAGCTTAGTGGTACAGGACTATGGCTACACCTTC. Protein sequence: CASSLVVQDYGYTF.

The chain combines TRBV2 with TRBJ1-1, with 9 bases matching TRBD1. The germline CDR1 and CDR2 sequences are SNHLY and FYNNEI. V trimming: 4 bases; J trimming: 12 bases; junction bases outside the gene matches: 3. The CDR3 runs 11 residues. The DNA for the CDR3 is TGTGCCAGCAGTGGGGGGACAGGGCCTTTCTTT. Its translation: CASSGGTGPFF.

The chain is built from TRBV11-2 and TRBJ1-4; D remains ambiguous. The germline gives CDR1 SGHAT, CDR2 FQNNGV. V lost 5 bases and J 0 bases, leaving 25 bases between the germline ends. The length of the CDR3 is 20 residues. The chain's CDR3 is CASSPRGHGSSFATNEKLFF. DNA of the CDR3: TGTGCCAGCAGCCCCCGCGGTCACGGCAGTTCCTTTGCAACTAATGAAAAACTGTTTTTT.

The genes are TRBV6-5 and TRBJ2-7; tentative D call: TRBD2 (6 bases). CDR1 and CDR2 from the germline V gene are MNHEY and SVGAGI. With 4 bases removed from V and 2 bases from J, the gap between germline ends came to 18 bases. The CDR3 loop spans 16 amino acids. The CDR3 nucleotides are TGTGCCAGCAGTTTATCAACCGGGACTTCCCCCTACGAGCAGTACTTC. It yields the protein CASSLSTGTSPYEQYF.

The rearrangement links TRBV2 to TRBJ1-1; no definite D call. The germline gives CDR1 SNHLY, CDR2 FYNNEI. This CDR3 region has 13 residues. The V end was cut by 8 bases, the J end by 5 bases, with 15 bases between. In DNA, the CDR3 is TGTGCCAGCTGCCTATGGGGAGGAACTGAAGCTTTCTTT. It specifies CASCLWGGTEAFF.

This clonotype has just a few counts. DNA for the CDR3: TGTGCCAGCAGCCGGTCCGGGACAGACAAAACCGGGGAGCTGTTTTTT. Its translation is CASSRSGTDKTGELFF. The chain carries TRBV6-2 or TRBV6-3 and TRBJ2-2; TRBD1 matches at 7 bases. Per the germline V gene, CDR1 is MNHEY and CDR2 is SVGEGT. The V gene end was trimmed by 6 bases and the J gene end by 5 bases; junction bases not matched to a gene: 12. The CDR3 contains 16 residues.

The CDR3, as DNA: TGCAGTGCTAGAGATCACAGGGGGCTAGATGAAAAACTGTTTTTT. Its protein is CSARDHRGLDEKLFF. J is TRBJ1-4 and V is TRBV20-1, with TRBD1 identical over 9 bases. Looked up from germline, CDR1 is DFQATT and CDR2 is SNEGSKA (reference sequence). The CDR3 covers 15 residues. V lost 0 bases and J lost 6; bases outside the gene matches: 5.

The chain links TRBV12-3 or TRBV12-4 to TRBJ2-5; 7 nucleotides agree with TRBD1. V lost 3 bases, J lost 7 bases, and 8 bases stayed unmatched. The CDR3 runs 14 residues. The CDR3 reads CASSFETGPRTQYF. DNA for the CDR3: TGTGCCAGCAGTTTTGAGACAGGGCCCAGGACCCAGTACTTC.